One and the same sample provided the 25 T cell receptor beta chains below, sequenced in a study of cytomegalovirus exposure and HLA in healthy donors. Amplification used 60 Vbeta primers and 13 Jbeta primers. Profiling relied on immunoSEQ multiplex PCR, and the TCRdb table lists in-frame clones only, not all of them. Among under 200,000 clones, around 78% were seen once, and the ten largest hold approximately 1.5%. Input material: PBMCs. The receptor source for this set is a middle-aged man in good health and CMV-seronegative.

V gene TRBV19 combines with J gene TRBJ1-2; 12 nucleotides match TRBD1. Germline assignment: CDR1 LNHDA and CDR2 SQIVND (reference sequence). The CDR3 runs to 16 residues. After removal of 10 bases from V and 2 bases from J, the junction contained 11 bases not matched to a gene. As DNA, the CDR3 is TGTGCCACCGCTGCCGGGACAGGGGGCGCCAACTATGGCTACACCTTC. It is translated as CATAAGTGGANYGYTF.

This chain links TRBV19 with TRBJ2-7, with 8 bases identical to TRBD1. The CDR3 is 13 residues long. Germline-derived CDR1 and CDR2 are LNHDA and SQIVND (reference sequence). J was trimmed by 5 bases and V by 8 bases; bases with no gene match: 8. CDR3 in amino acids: CASRLTGGHEQYF. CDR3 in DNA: TGTGCCAGTCGACTTACAGGGGGGCACGAGCAGTACTTC.

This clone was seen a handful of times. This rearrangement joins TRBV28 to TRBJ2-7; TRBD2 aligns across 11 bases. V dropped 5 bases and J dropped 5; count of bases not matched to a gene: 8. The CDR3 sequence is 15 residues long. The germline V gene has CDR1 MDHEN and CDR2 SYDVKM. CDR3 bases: TGTGCCAGCAGTCAAATAGCGGGAGGGCCCGACGAGCAGTACTTC. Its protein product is CASSQIAGGPDEQYF.

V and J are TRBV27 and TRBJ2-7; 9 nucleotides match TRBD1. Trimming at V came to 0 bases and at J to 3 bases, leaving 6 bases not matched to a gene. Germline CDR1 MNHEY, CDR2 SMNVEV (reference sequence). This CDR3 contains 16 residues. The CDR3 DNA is TGTGCCAGCAGTTTATCGGCCGGACAGGGGAACTACGAGCAGTACTTC. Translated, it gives CASSLSAGQGNYEQYF.

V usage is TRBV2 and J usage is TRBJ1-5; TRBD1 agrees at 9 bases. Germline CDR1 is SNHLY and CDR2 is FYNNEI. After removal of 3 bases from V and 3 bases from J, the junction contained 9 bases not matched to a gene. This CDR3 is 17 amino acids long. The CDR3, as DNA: TGTGCCAGCAGTGAGACCGGGACAGGGCTTCTCAATCAGCCCCAGCATTTT. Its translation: CASSETGTGLLNQPQHF.

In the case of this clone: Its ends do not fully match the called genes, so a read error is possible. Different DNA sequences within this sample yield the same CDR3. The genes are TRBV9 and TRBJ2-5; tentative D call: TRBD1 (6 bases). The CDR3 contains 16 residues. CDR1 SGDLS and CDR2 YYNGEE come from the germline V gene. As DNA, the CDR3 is TGTGCTAGCAGCGTACTTCAGGGGTTAGGAGAAGAGACCCAGTACTTC. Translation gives CASSVLQGLGEETQYF.

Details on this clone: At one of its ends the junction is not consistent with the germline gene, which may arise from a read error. Here the CDR3 reads CASSVDGTSVTTKNSQYF. The CDR3 region has the DNA TGTGCCAGCAGCGTAGATGGGACTAGCGTCACAACCAAAAACAGTCAGTACTTC. This chain uses TRBV9 with TRBJ2-4, with 10 bases aligning to TRBD2. This CDR3 spans 18 amino acids. The germline V gene encodes CDR1 SGDLS and CDR2 YYNGEE. Combining the CDR3 with reference TRBV9 and TRBJ2-4 gives the whole variable domain DSGVTQTPKHLITATGQRVTLRCSPRSGDLSVYWYQQSLDQGLQFLIQYYNGEERAKGNILERFSAQQFPDLHSELNLSSLELGDSALYFCASSVDGTSVTTKNSQYFGAGTRLSVL.

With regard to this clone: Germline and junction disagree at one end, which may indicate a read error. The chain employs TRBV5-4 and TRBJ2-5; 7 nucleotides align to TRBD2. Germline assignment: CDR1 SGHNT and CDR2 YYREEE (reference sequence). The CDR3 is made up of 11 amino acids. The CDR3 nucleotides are TGTGCCAGCAGCTTTACCGGGGGGATGAACTTC. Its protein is CASSFTGGMNF.

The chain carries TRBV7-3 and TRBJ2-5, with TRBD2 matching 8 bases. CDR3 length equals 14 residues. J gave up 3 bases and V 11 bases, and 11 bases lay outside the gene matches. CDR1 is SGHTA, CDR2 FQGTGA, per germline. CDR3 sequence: CASRPGGGKETQYF. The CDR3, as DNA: TGTGCCTCCCGACCCGGGGGGGGGAAAGAGACCCAGTACTTC.

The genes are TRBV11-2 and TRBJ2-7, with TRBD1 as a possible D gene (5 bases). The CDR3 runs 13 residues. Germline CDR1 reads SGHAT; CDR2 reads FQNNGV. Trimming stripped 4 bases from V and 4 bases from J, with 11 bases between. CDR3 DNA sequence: TGTGCCAGCAGCTCCAGGGCAGTATACGAGCAGTACTTC. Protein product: CASSSRAVYEQYF.

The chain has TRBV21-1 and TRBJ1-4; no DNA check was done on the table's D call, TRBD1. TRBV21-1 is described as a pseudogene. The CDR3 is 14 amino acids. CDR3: CASSIDSSNEKLFF. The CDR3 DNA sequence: TGTGCCAGCAGCATTGACAGTTCTAATGAAAAACTGTTTTTT.

Here the CDR3 reads CAWSVRGLAGRSYEQYV. The DNA of the CDR3 is TGTGCCTGGAGTGTACGAGGACTAGCAGGGCGCTCCTACGAGCAGTACGTC. This rearrangement joins TRBV30 to TRBJ2-7, with 8 bases fitting TRBD2. V was clipped by 0 bases and J by 0 bases; unmatched bases: 10. CDR3 size: 17 residues. CDR1 is GTSNPN and CDR2 is SVGIG in the germline V gene (reference sequence).

CDR3: CASSEGQSPLRDMNTEAFF. In nucleotides, the CDR3 is TGTGCCAGTTCCGAGGGTCAGAGCCCCCTTCGCGATATGAACACTGAAGCTTTCTTT. V usage is TRBV19 and J usage is TRBJ1-1; D uncertain. Germline CDR1 is LNHDA and CDR2 is SQIVND (reference sequence). Trimming left V 8 bases short and J 0 bases short, with 28 bases between. This CDR3 has 19 amino acids.

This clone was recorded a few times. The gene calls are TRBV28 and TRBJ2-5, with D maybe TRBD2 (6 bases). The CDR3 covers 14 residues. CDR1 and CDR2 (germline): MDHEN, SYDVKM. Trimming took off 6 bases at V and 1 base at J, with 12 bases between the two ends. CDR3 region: CASRTGVGQETQYF. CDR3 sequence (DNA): TGTGCCAGCAGAACGGGAGTGGGCCAAGAGACCCAGTACTTC.

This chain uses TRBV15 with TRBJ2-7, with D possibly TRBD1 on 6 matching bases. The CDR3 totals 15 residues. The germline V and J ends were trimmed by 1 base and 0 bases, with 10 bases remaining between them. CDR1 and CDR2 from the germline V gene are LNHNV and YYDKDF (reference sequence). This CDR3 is CATSRGPGHSYEQYF. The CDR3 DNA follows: TGTGCCACCAGCAGAGGGCCGGGACACTCCTACGAGCAGTACTTC. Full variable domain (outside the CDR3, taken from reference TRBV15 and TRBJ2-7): DAMVIQNPRYQVTQFGKPVTLSCSQTLNHNVMYWYQQKSSQAPKLLFHYYDKDFNNEADTPDNFQSRRPNTSFCFLDIRSPGLGDTAMYLCATSRGPGHSYEQYFGPGTRLTVT.

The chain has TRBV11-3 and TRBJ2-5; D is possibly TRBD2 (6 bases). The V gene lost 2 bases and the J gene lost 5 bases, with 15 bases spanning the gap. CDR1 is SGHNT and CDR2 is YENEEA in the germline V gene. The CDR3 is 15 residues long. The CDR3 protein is CASSLFSRDGETQYF. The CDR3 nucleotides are TGTGCCAGCAGCTTATTTTCGCGGGACGGGGAGACCCAGTACTTC.

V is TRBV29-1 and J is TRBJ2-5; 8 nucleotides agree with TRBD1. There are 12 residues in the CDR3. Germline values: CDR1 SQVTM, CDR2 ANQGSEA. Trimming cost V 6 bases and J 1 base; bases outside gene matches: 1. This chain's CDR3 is CSVRGPQETQYF. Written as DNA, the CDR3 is TGCAGCGTCAGGGGGCCCCAAGAGACCCAGTACTTC.

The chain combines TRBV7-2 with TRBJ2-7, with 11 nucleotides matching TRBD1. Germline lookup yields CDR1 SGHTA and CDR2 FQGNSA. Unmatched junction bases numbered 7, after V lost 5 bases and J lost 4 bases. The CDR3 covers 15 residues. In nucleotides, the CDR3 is TGTGCCAGCAGCCAGACCGGGACAGGGGGTTACGAGCAGTACTTC. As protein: CASSQTGTGGYEQYF.

The CDR3 spells CASSYEGNPYNEQFF. As DNA, the CDR3 is TGTGCCAGCAGTTACGAGGGTAACCCTTACAATGAGCAGTTCTTC. This chain connects TRBV6-5 to TRBJ2-1, with D perhaps TRBD2 (5 bases). There are 15 residues in the CDR3. Germline V gene lookup returns CDR1 MNHEY and CDR2 SVGAGI. The V and J ends lost 2 bases and 4 bases respectively, with 12 bases between them.

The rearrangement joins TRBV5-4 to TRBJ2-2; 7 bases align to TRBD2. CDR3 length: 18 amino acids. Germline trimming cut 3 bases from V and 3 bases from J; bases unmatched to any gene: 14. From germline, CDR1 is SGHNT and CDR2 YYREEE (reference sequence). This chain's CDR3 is CASSSGLGREYYTGELFF. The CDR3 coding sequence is TGTGCCAGCAGCTCGGGTTTGGGGCGGGAGTATTACACCGGGGAGCTGTTTTTT.

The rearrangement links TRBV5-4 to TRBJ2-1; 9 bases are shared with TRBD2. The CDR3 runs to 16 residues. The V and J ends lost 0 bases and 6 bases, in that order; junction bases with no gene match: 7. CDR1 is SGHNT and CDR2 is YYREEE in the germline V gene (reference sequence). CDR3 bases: TGTGCCAGCAGCTTGGGCGGGAGGGCCTTTTTCAATGAGCAGTTCTTC. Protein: CASSLGGRAFFNEQFF.

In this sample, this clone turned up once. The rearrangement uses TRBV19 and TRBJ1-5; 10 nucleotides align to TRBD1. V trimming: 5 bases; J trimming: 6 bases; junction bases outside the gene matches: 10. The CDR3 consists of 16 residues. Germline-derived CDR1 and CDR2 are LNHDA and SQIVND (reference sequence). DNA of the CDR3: TGTGCCAGTAGTTCCCGACAGGGGGCGCAGACTCAGCCCCAGCATTTT. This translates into CASSSRQGAQTQPQHF. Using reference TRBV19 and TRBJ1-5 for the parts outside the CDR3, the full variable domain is DGGITQSPKYLFRKEGQNVTLSCEQNLNHDAMYWYRQDPGQGLRLIYYSQIVNDFQKGDIAEGYSVSREKKESFPLTVTSAQKNPTAFYLCASSSRQGAQTQPQHFGDGTRLSIL.

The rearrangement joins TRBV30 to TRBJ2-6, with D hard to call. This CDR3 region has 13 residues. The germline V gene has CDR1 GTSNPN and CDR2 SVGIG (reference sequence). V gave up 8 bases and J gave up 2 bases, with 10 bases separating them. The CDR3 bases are TGTGCCCGAAAAACAGCTGGGGCCAACGTCCTGACTTTC. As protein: CARKTAGANVLTF.

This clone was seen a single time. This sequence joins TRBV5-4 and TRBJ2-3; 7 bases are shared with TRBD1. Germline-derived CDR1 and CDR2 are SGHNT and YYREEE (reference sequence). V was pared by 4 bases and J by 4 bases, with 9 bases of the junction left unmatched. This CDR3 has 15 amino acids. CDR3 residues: CASSRDSQIPDTQYF. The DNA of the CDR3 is TGTGCCAGCAGCCGGGACAGTCAAATCCCAGATACGCAGTATTTT.

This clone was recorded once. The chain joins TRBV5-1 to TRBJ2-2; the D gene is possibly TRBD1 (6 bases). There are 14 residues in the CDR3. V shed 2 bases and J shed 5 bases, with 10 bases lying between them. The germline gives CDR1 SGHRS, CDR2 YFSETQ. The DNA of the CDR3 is TGCGCCAGCAGCTTCGGACAGAGGACCGGGGAGCTGTTTTTT. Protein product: CASSFGQRTGELFF. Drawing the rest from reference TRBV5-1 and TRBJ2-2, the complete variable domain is KAGVTQTPRYLIKTRGQQVTLSCSPISGHRSVSWYQQTPGQGLQFLFEYFSETQRNKGNFPGRFSGRQFSNSRSEMNVSTLELGDSALYLCASSFGQRTGELFFGEGSRLTVL.